Listed below are T cell receptor beta chains from one sample, sequenced in a study of CXCR3-negative and CXCR3-positive naive CD8 T cells. From the 5' RACE reads, TCRdb lists one entry per CDR3 protein and no DNA. The sample table includes tens of thousands of distinct CDR3 sequences. Specimen: naive CXCR3+ CD8+ T cells from blood. The receptors stem from a human donor in good health. Some clones in this sample may be carry-over from other donors' samples. The CDR3 runs from the conserved cysteine through the conserved F or W.

v_call: TRBV12-3/TRBV12-4
j_call: TRBJ1-1
cdr3_aa: CASGRVTEAFF

v_call: TRBV7-9
j_call: TRBJ2-1
cdr3_aa: CASSSGLGLHNEQFF

v_call: TRBV6-2/TRBV6-3
j_call: TRBJ2-1
cdr3_aa: CASSYSGGTSAYNEQFF

v_call: TRBV4-1
j_call: TRBJ2-7
cdr3_aa: CASSPKETGTYEQYF

v_call: TRBV7-8
j_call: TRBJ1-5
cdr3_aa: CASSLGSLGPQHF

v_call: TRBV29-1
j_call: TRBJ2-7
cdr3_aa: CSVENPRNYEQYF

v_call: TRBV7-2
j_call: TRBJ2-7
cdr3_aa: CASSLEGTGAYEQYF

v_call: TRBV12-3/TRBV12-4
j_call: TRBJ2-1
cdr3_aa: CASRENNEQFF

v_call: TRBV3-1
j_call: TRBJ2-1
cdr3_aa: CASSQVSATYNEQFF

v_call: TRBV6-5
j_call: TRBJ2-2
cdr3_aa: CASSYSPLAGVNTGELFF

v_call: TRBV6-2/TRBV6-3
j_call: TRBJ1-1
cdr3_aa: CASSYGGETGWNTEAFF

v_call: TRBV9
j_call: TRBJ2-1
cdr3_aa: CASWGGTNNEQFF

v_call: TRBV6-8
j_call: TRBJ1-6
cdr3_aa: CASSHSRVLLISPLHF

v_call: TRBV6-1
j_call: TRBJ2-3
cdr3_aa: CASSPSVGSTDTQYF

v_call: TRBV20-1
j_call: TRBJ2-7
cdr3_aa: CSTTRTGAGTYEQYF

v_call: TRBV7-2
j_call: TRBJ2-2
cdr3_aa: CASSFPVESNTGELFF

v_call: TRBV7-2
j_call: TRBJ1-4
cdr3_aa: CASSAPAGGPNEKLFF

v_call: TRBV29-1
j_call: TRBJ2-7
cdr3_aa: CSVVWGPSYEQYF

v_call: TRBV6-2/TRBV6-3
j_call: TRBJ2-1
cdr3_aa: CASSVGGNYNEQFF

v_call: TRBV20-1
j_call: TRBJ2-3
cdr3_aa: CSARAGAGRTDTQYF

v_call: TRBV27
j_call: TRBJ2-7
cdr3_aa: CASKLRGSYEQYF

v_call: TRBV6-1
j_call: TRBJ2-7
cdr3_aa: CATRPFVGDLSYEQYF

v_call: TRBV28
j_call: TRBJ2-1
cdr3_aa: CASTKDSSSYNEQFF

v_call: TRBV29-1
j_call: TRBJ2-7
cdr3_aa: CSVEPGTSSYEQYF

v_call: TRBV7-6
j_call: TRBJ2-7
cdr3_aa: CASSFGPVDEQYF

v_call: TRBV20-1
j_call: TRBJ1-6
cdr3_aa: CSARDLRSGQDNSPLHF

v_call: TRBV19
j_call: TRBJ1-1
cdr3_aa: CASSIDRGNTEAFF

v_call: TRBV29-1
j_call: TRBJ1-2
cdr3_aa: CSVEERYGYTF

v_call: TRBV27
j_call: TRBJ2-1
cdr3_aa: CASSLGGLAGALFF

v_call: TRBV12-3/TRBV12-4
j_call: TRBJ2-7
cdr3_aa: CASGAGERYEQYF

v_call: TRBV29-1
j_call: TRBJ2-5
cdr3_aa: CSVPYGGETQYF

v_call: TRBV12-3/TRBV12-4
j_call: TRBJ2-7
cdr3_aa: CASAPPGLPYEQYF

v_call: TRBV20-1
j_call: TRBJ1-2
cdr3_aa: CSARIPVVIGQGIGYTF

v_call: TRBV7-9
j_call: TRBJ1-1
cdr3_aa: CASSLTAGNTEAFF

v_call: TRBV4-3
j_call: TRBJ2-4
cdr3_aa: CASSQDIPPGPGDIQYF

v_call: TRBV6-5
j_call: TRBJ2-1
cdr3_aa: CASSSRQGDNERFF

v_call: TRBV15
j_call: TRBJ2-7
cdr3_aa: CATSKTGALYPYEQYF

v_call: TRBV14
j_call: TRBJ2-3
cdr3_aa: CASSQENGKGDTQYF

v_call: TRBV7-9
j_call: TRBJ2-7
cdr3_aa: CASSLGTLEQEQYF

v_call: TRBV6-2/TRBV6-3
j_call: TRBJ2-3
cdr3_aa: CASSYSKRGDPSTDTQYF

v_call: TRBV27
j_call: TRBJ2-1
cdr3_aa: CASSLSEGEQFF

v_call: TRBV19
j_call: TRBJ1-5
cdr3_aa: CASRQGGGNQPQHF

v_call: TRBV28
j_call: TRBJ2-7
cdr3_aa: CASSLAQNYEQYF

v_call: TRBV6-2/TRBV6-3
j_call: TRBJ1-6
cdr3_aa: CASSVRGRLNSPLHF

v_call: TRBV29-1
j_call: TRBJ1-1
cdr3_aa: CSVVYLETEAFF

v_call: TRBV6-2/TRBV6-3
j_call: TRBJ1-1
cdr3_aa: CASSDDREAFF